Each of the 12 T cell receptor beta chains below was sequenced from the same sample in a study of T cell responses to AZD1222 COVID-19 vaccine (dated by TCRdb to the early 2020s). Read against the paper, the sample's time point label means: about 28 days (+/-7) after the second vaccine dose. Libraries were prepared through the immunoSEQ multiplex PCR assay. Entries here come from immuneACCESS through TCRdb and include only in-frame sequences with V and J called. Some clones fail to appear in such tables; in the studies checked, an unresolved V gene covers under half of the shortfall, and the cause of the remainder is unknown. The sample table contains 58,000 or so clones; only one count was recorded for around nine tenths of them. Together, the top ten hold 6.9% of the sample. Sequenced here: peripheral blood, sampled 28 days after the second AZD1222 dose. Source of these receptors: an adult who received the AZD1222 COVID-19 vaccine.

This chain joins TRBV7-9 and TRBJ1-1, with D possibly matching TRBD1 (6 bases). V dropped 6 bases and J dropped 5 bases, with 16 bases sitting between them. Germline CDR1 is SEHNR and CDR2 is FQNEAQ (reference sequence). CDR3 length: 14 amino acids. The chain's CDR3 is CASRSQVGGTEAFF. The CDR3 DNA reads TGTGCCAGCAGGTCTCAGGTAGGGGGGACTGAAGCTTTCTTT.

This clone was picked up one time. At one end the junction does not follow the germline gene, possibly because of a read error. This sequence joins TRBV24-1 and TRBJ2-3; TRBD1 matches 7 bases. This CDR3 contains 13 residues. Germline lookup yields CDR1 KGHDR and CDR2 SFDVKD. The CDR3 DNA reads as TGTGCCACCAGTGATCCTGGGACAGAGACGCAGTATTTT. It yields the protein CATSDPGTETQYF.

This clone was counted between two and nine times. The rearrangement joins TRBV6-2 or TRBV6-3 to TRBJ1-1; 7 bases are a match to TRBD1. The length of the CDR3 is 15 residues. Germline V gives CDR1 MNHEY, CDR2 SVGEGT. J was trimmed by 5 bases and V by 6 bases; bases with no gene match: 12. The CDR3 spells CASSTSGGSWTEAFF. The CDR3 DNA sequence: TGTGCCAGCAGCACATCAGGGGGTAGTTGGACTGAAGCTTTCTTT.

The chain has TRBV5-1 and TRBJ2-1; 8 bases are shared with TRBD2. The V segment lost 4 bases and the J segment 6 bases; nucleotides outside the gene matches: 9. CDR1 and CDR2 from the germline V gene are SGHRS and YFSETQ. This CDR3 spans 15 amino acids. The CDR3, as DNA: TGCGCCAGCAGCCTAGTAGCGGGATCGGGCAATGAGCAGTTCTTC. It codes for CASSLVAGSGNEQFF. Complete variable domain (other parts from reference TRBV5-1 and TRBJ2-1): KAGVTQTPRYLIKTRGQQVTLSCSPISGHRSVSWYQQTPGQGLQFLFEYFSETQRNKGNFPGRFSGRQFSNSRSEMNVSTLELGDSALYLCASSLVAGSGNEQFFGPGTRLTVL.

The gene calls are TRBV4-3 and TRBJ1-4; 7 bases fit TRBD1. The CDR3 sequence is 14 residues long. Germline V CDR1 and CDR2: LGHNA, YSLEER. The ends lost 4 bases at V and 4 bases at J; junction bases unmatched: 3. CDR3: CASSLAGGNEKLFF. As DNA, the CDR3 is TGCGCCAGCAGCCTTGCAGGGGGTAATGAAAAACTGTTTTTT.

There are a few counts of this clone. This chain links TRBV29-1 with TRBJ1-1; D ambiguous. The CDR3 has 15 amino acids. V lost 4 bases and J 0 bases, leaving 15 bases between the germline ends. CDR1 is SQVTM and CDR2 is ANQGSEA in the germline V gene. The CDR3 DNA follows: TGCAGCGTTGTTAGCAGAATGACGGTGAACACTGAAGCTTTCTTT. It encodes CSVVSRMTVNTEAFF.

The genes are TRBV19 and TRBJ1-2; 7 bases are a match to TRBD1. Germline values: CDR1 LNHDA, CDR2 SQIVND (reference sequence). The ends lost 6 bases at V and 1 base at J; junction bases unmatched: 8. This CDR3 comprises 15 residues. The CDR3 here is CASSRRGTDNYGYTF. CDR3 sequence (DNA): TGTGCCAGTAGCCGTCGAGGGACAGATAACTATGGCTACACCTTC.

The rearrangement links TRBV24-1 to TRBJ2-5; 7 bases align to TRBD1. Germline values: CDR1 KGHDR, CDR2 SFDVKD. The CDR3 contains 13 residues. V shed 7 bases, J shed 3 bases, and the junction held 4 bases outside the gene matches. Written as DNA, the CDR3 is TGTGCCACCAGCCGGACAGGAAAAGAGACCCAGTACTTC. Its protein product is CATSRTGKETQYF.

J is TRBJ1-6 and V is TRBV6-5, with D unresolved. V shed 10 bases and J shed 0 bases, with 13 bases lying between them. The germline V gene encodes CDR1 MNHEY and CDR2 SVGAGI. This CDR3 spans 15 amino acids. The chain's CDR3 is CATWSGSSYNSPLHF. CDR3 bases: TGTGCCACATGGTCCGGGAGCTCCTATAATTCACCCCTCCACTTT.

DNA of the CDR3: TGTGCCAGCAGTGAAAAAGGCAATCAGCCCCAGCATTTT. The encoded protein is CASSEKGNQPQHF. V is TRBV2 and J is TRBJ1-5; D is unresolved. The CDR3 contains 13 residues. Germline V lookup: CDR1 SNHLY, CDR2 FYNNEI. Trimming shortened V by 2 bases and J by 2 bases, and 4 bases separated the two germline ends.

Concerning this clone itself: At one end, the junction sequence differs from germline, possibly due to a read error. The CDR3 bases are TGTGCCAGCATCCAAGGACGGCTATCTGACACTGAAGCTTTCTTT. Protein sequence: CASIQGRLSDTEAFF. The J gene is TRBJ1-1, the V gene TRBV3-1 (or the pseudogene TRBV3-2); no reliable D call. The CDR3 consists of 15 residues. Germline V gene sequence: CDR1 LGHDT, CDR2 YNNKEL (reference sequence).

This clone was observed a single time. The chain links TRBV10-3 to TRBJ2-1; 7 bases map to TRBD2. V lost 2 bases, J lost 1 base, and 5 bases stayed unmatched. The CDR3 runs to 16 residues. Germline V gene lookup returns CDR1 ENHRY and CDR2 SYGVKD. In nucleotides, the CDR3 is TGTGCCATCAGTGAGCGCGGTAGCGGGTCCTACAATGAGCAGTTCTTC. Protein: CAISERGSGSYNEQFF.